Listed here are 8 T cell receptor beta chains from one sample, sequenced in a study of T cell responses to AZD1222 COVID-19 vaccine. TCRdb's table, derived via immunoSEQ multiplex PCR, lists solely in-frame clones and lacks some. Of about 100,000 clones listed, about nine tenths are singletons. Sequences were derived from peripheral blood, sampled on day 0 of AZD1222 vaccination. Every receptor here comes from an adult in good health.

As to this clone: The junction shows a germline mismatch at one end, possibly a read error. This sequence joins TRBV6-5 and TRBJ1-5; D is perhaps TRBD1 (6 bases). CDR1 MNHEY and CDR2 SVGAGI come from the germline V gene. CDR3 length equals 13 residues. The CDR3 protein is CASRGDTYQPQRF. CDR3 nucleotide sequence: TGTGCCAGCAGGGGGGACACCTATCAGCCCCAGCGTTTT.

The gene calls are TRBV23-1 and TRBJ1-1; 7 nucleotides match TRBD1. TRBV23-1 is an ORF for which the function is uncertain. Losses at the gene ends were 3 bases for V and 4 bases for J; bases not matched to a gene: 11. CDR3 length equals 16 residues. CDR3 in amino acids: CASSHLGQPRTTEAFF. The DNA of the CDR3 is TGCGCCAGCAGTCACCTGGGACAGCCGAGGACCACTGAAGCTTTCTTT.

The J gene is TRBJ1-1, the V gene TRBV2; D gene ambiguous. Germline V gene lookup returns CDR1 SNHLY and CDR2 FYNNEI. The CDR3 contains 13 residues. Trimming took 5 bases from V and 3 from J, leaving 10 bases between them. CDR3 sequence (DNA): TGTGCCAGCAGTCTGGGTTGGGACACTGAAGCTTTCTTT. Encoded protein: CASSLGWDTEAFF.

V is TRBV11-2 and J is TRBJ2-3; D unresolved. Per germline, CDR1 SGHAT and CDR2 FQNNGV. The CDR3 runs to 14 residues. V lost 5 bases, J lost 4 bases, and 13 bases lay in between. As DNA, the CDR3 is TGTGCCAGCAGCGTATTGAGTAGGGCAGATACGCAGTATTTT. This gives the protein CASSVLSRADTQYF.

The rearrangement uses TRBV11-3 and TRBJ2-2, with a tentative D call TRBD2 (7 bases). The CDR3 is made up of 16 amino acids. CDR1 is SGHNT, CDR2 YENEEA, per germline. The V and J ends lost 5 bases and 5 bases respectively, with 18 bases between them. The CDR3: CASSPGGGENTGELFF. The CDR3 region has the DNA TGTGCCAGCAGCCCAGGCGGGGGCGAGAATACCGGGGAGCTGTTTTTT.

J is TRBJ1-3 and V is TRBV6-5; D is unresolved. Trimming removed 0 bases at V and 3 bases at J, with 6 bases between. The CDR3 covers 14 residues. CDR1 and CDR2 (germline): MNHEY, SVGAGI. The CDR3 DNA reads TGTGCCAGCAGTTACTCGTTTAGTGGAAACACCATATATTTT. Protein product: CASSYSFSGNTIYF.

The chain combines TRBV7-9 with TRBJ2-1; weak D call: TRBD2 (6 bases). In germline, CDR1 is SEHNR, CDR2 FQNEAQ (reference sequence). This CDR3 has 14 amino acids. The V and J ends lost 1 base and 12 bases respectively, with 16 bases between them. CDR3 amino acids: CASSLGGIFAGQFF. Written as DNA, the CDR3 is TGTGCCAGCAGCTTAGGCGGGATCTTCGCGGGGCAGTTCTTC.

This chain links TRBV7-2 with TRBJ2-7; D gene unclear. Germline CDR1 SGHTA, CDR2 FQGNSA. CDR3 length equals 15 residues. V dropped 1 base and J dropped 3 bases, with 13 bases sitting between them. In DNA form, the CDR3 reads TGTGCCAGCAGCTTAGGGCCGCGGCCGGTCTACGAGCAGTACTTC. Translated, it gives CASSLGPRPVYEQYF.